One T cell receptor beta chain is described in this entry. The antigen remains undetermined. Repertoires were generated with immunoSEQ multiplex PCR, while TCRdb's copy carries only in-frame clones and drops some. The table shows 20,000 to 25,000 clones, with about 85% occurring only once. Mixed chimerism was transient after nonmyeloablative marrow transplants from related graft donors. CD4+CD25+CD127- Tregs, CD4+CD25- non-Tregs, CD4 and CD8 cells were sorted. The CDR3 length is 15 residues. Looked up from germline, CDR1 is MGHRA and CDR2 is YSYEKL. J lost 7 bases, V lost 3 bases, and 8 bases had no gene match. This sample stems from a study of Tregs in tolerant kidney transplant recipients. Study-wide results and limits: Biological reproducibility was not directly addressed, but technical replication error appeared minimal. Tolerant patients' donor-specific Tregs expanded beyond overall Tregs, suggesting antigen-driven growth.

The gene calls are TRBV4-1 and TRBJ2-1; 8 bases agree with TRBD1. Material: CD8+ T cells from blood (PBMCs), obtained 6 months after the transplant. This sequence was found in a human patient who received a combined kidney and bone marrow transplant. Part of the T cells may come from the graft donor. The CDR3 DNA is TGCGCCAGCAGCCAGAGACAGGGGCTTAGGAATGAGCAGTTCTTC. Its translation is CASSQRQGLRNEQFF.